This T cell receptor (beta chain) is drawn from a study of shared clonotypes between healthy human individuals. Study overall: Every donor yielded three CD4 naive, three CD4 memory, two CD8 naive and one CD8 memory plate. The study's findings and limits: Rarefaction gave evidence that sorted-subset sequencing remained incomplete despite large depth. The authors expected sequencing depth to affect clonotype sharing among donors.

In the case of this clone: Its cognate antigen is unknown.

Deep-level running was used for the assay. Sequenced by immunoSEQ multiplex PCR; TCRdb stores in-frame clones only, minus some. The data show some 1 million clones, with about 77% seen just once and about 1.5% held by the top ten. The germline V gene has CDR1 SNHLY and CDR2 FYNNEI. This CDR3 has 10 residues. Trimming cost V 6 bases and J 9 bases, with 8 bases left between them. The genes are TRBV2 and TRBJ2-5; no clear D gene. The sequence was obtained from a man aged 18 to 35 in good health. Material for sequencing was memory CD4+ T cells sorted from blood. Subset in this sample: CD45RA-negative fraction. CDR3 sequence reads: CASRIGAQYF. CDR3 sequence (DNA): TGTGCCAGCAGGATTGGGGCCCAGTACTTC.